The 25 T cell receptor beta chains in this list originate from one sample, sequenced in a study of untreated major depressive disorder. Profiled with immunoSEQ multiplex PCR; TCRdb holds only in-frame clones, not every one. The sample holds more than 20,000 clones; roughly 93% are singletons and the top ten take 0.25% to 0.35%. Sequenced input: CD4+ T cells from PBMCs. The receptors were sampled from a man younger than 40 in good health.

The genes are TRBV5-1 and TRBJ2-5, with TRBD2 identical over 8 bases. Looked up from germline, CDR1 is SGHRS and CDR2 is YFSETQ. Trimming at V came to 2 bases and at J to 5 bases, leaving 8 bases not matched to a gene. This CDR3 is 15 amino acids long. CDR3 loop: CASSLWSGSGETQYF. CDR3 nucleotide sequence: TGCGCCAGCAGCTTATGGAGCGGGAGCGGGGAGACCCAGTACTTC.

The chain is built from TRBV14 and TRBJ2-7; the match to TRBD1 covers 10 bases. The CDR3 extends over 17 amino acids. V shed 5 bases and J 0 bases; nucleotides not matched to a gene: 10. CDR1 and CDR2 (germline): SGHDN, FVKESK. The CDR3 region has the DNA TGTGCCAGCAGCAGGAAGACAGGGGGCTCCGTCTCCTACGAGCAGTACTTC. It codes for CASSRKTGGSVSYEQYF.

V gene TRBV5-1 combines with J gene TRBJ2-5; TRBD2 matches 8 bases. The CDR3 runs 15 residues. V shed 2 bases, J shed 3 bases, and the junction held 6 bases outside the gene matches. The germline CDR1 and CDR2 sequences are SGHRS and YFSETQ. The CDR3 DNA reads as TGCGCCAGCAGCTTACGGGGGGGCACTGAAGAGACCCAGTACTTC. Protein product: CASSLRGGTEETQYF.

The gene calls are TRBV6-5 and TRBJ2-3, with 7 nucleotides matching TRBD2. The CDR3 length is 15 residues. The V and J ends lost 2 bases and 12 bases, in that order; junction bases with no gene match: 14. CDR1 is MNHEY, CDR2 SVGAGI, per germline. The CDR3 nucleotides read TGTGCCAGCAGTTACACGTGGGAGGGCCACGCCCCCCAGTATTTT. The encoded protein is CASSYTWEGHAPQYF.

This chain links TRBV5-6 with TRBJ1-5; no clear D. Germline values: CDR1 SGHDT, CDR2 YYEEEE. Trimming pared 7 bases from V and 0 bases from J, leaving 8 bases between. This CDR3 has 13 amino acids. CDR3 sequence reads: CASSRYSNQPQHF. CDR3 bases: TGTGCCAGCTCTAGATATAGCAATCAGCCCCAGCATTTT.

CDR3 bases: TGTGCCAGCAGTGTACCGGGACCATTGGACGAGCAGTACTTC. Its protein product is CASSVPGPLDEQYF. The chain couples TRBV25-1 to TRBJ2-7; either TRBD1 or TRBD2 may fit D (5 bases each). Germline V CDR1 and CDR2: MGHDK, SYGVNS. The CDR3 covers 14 residues. The V and J ends lost 4 bases and 5 bases respectively, with 15 bases between them.

The chain recombines TRBV20-1 with TRBJ1-2; no reliable D call. CDR1 and CDR2 (germline): DFQATT, SNEGSKA (reference sequence). Trimming removed 4 bases from V and 13 bases from J, with 16 bases in between. This CDR3 spans 11 amino acids. CDR3 protein: CSATSTDKSTF. In nucleotides, the CDR3 is TGCAGTGCTACCTCGACGGATAAAAGCACCTTC.

This clone has a single count. The chain carries TRBV5-6 and TRBJ2-2; no clear D gene. Per germline, CDR1 SGHDT and CDR2 YYEEEE. The CDR3 has 19 residues. V was cut by 0 bases and J by 0 bases, with 18 bases left in between. The CDR3 DNA is TGTGCCAGCAGCTTGGTGGTAGGGATGGATGGAGCGAACACCGGGGAGCTGTTTTTT. Translated, it gives CASSLVVGMDGANTGELFF.

The genes are TRBV7-2 and TRBJ2-1; D is ambiguous. Per germline, CDR1 SGHTA and CDR2 FQGNSA. V was clipped by 0 bases and J by 8 bases, with 8 bases between them. This CDR3 region has 13 residues. CDR3 nucleotides: TGTGCCAGCAGCTTAGCGGGTGTGGATGAGCAGTTCTTC. Its translation: CASSLAGVDEQFF. Full variable domain (remainder filled in from reference TRBV7-2 and TRBJ2-1): GAGVSQSPSNKVTEKGKDVELRCDPISGHTALYWYRQSLGQGLEFLIYFQGNSAPDKSGLPSDRFSAERTGGSVSTLTIQRTQQEDSAVYLCASSLAGVDEQFFGPGTRLTVL.

The V call is TRBV7-9, the J call TRBJ1-1; D is perhaps TRBD1 (5 bases). The germline CDR1 and CDR2 sequences are SEHNR and FQNEAQ (reference sequence). The CDR3 contains 14 residues. Trimming took 5 bases from V and 3 from J, leaving 13 bases between them. CDR3 sequence reads: CASSPEGRYTEAFF. Written as DNA, the CDR3 is TGTGCCAGCAGCCCCGAGGGGAGGTACACTGAAGCTTTCTTT.

The genes are TRBV7-2 and TRBJ1-5, with unresolved D. V was trimmed by 7 bases and J by 1 base, leaving 14 bases between them. In germline, CDR1 is SGHTA, CDR2 FQGNSA. The CDR3 extends over 15 amino acids. The CDR3 is CASKKAGLSNQPQHF. CDR3 nucleotides: TGTGCCAGCAAGAAAGCCGGTTTAAGCAATCAGCCCCAGCATTTT.

This clone has a single count. The CDR3 sequence is CASSHSGGAYEEQFF. The CDR3 DNA reads TGTGCCAGCAGCCATTCAGGGGGGGCGTACGAGGAGCAGTTCTTC. V gene TRBV5-4 combines with J gene TRBJ2-1, with D perhaps given as TRBD1 or TRBD2 (7 bases each). Trimming shortened V by 4 bases and J by 10 bases, and 21 bases separated the two germline ends. This CDR3 has 15 residues. Germline values: CDR1 SGHNT, CDR2 YYREEE (reference sequence). The whole variable domain, filled in from reference TRBV5-4 and TRBJ2-1, reads ETGVTQSPTHLIKTRGQQVTLRCSSQSGHNTVSWYQQALGQGPQFIFQYYREEENGRGNFPPRFSGLQFPNYSSELNVNALELDDSALYLCASSHSGGAYEEQFFGPGTRLTVL.

The rearrangement joins TRBV7-2 to TRBJ2-1; 11 nucleotides line up with TRBD2. Germline V gene sequence: CDR1 SGHTA, CDR2 FQGNSA. Trimming cost V 1 base and J 0 bases; bases outside gene matches: 8. The CDR3 contains 19 residues. Written as DNA, the CDR3 is TGTGCCAGCAGCTTAGGGTGGACTAGCGGGTTTCCCTCCTACAATGAGCAGTTCTTC. Amino acid sequence: CASSLGWTSGFPSYNEQFF.

This chain joins TRBV5-1 and TRBJ2-2; TRBD1 might be the D (5 bases). V was pared by 4 bases and J by 5 bases, with 12 bases between. Germline loops: CDR1 SGHRS, CDR2 YFSETQ. The CDR3 loop spans 14 amino acids. CDR3 residues: CASSLTPGTGELFF. The DNA of the CDR3 is TGCGCCAGCAGCCTAACGCCAGGGACCGGGGAGCTGTTTTTT.

This sequence joins TRBV10-3 and TRBJ2-7; 8 nucleotides agree with TRBD2. J was trimmed by 2 bases and V by 2 bases; bases with no gene match: 5. The V gene's germline CDR1 is ENHRY and CDR2 SYGVKD. The CDR3 is made up of 15 amino acids. This CDR3 is CAISEPAGATYEQYF. The CDR3 DNA follows: TGTGCCATCAGTGAGCCAGCGGGAGCGACCTACGAGCAGTACTTC.

This chain uses TRBV5-1 with TRBJ2-5; the D is unclear. Germline V lookup: CDR1 SGHRS, CDR2 YFSETQ. The CDR3 is 13 residues long. V lost 2 bases to trimming and J lost 3 bases, with 8 bases between them. The CDR3 sequence: CASSFPGEETQYF. DNA for the CDR3: TGCGCCAGCAGCTTCCCGGGCGAAGAGACCCAGTACTTC. The whole variable domain, remainder taken from reference TRBV5-1 and TRBJ2-5, is KAGVTQTPRYLIKTRGQQVTLSCSPISGHRSVSWYQQTPGQGLQFLFEYFSETQRNKGNFPGRFSGRQFSNSRSEMNVSTLELGDSALYLCASSFPGEETQYFGPGTRLLVL.

The chain carries TRBV5-1 and TRBJ2-1; D gene uncertain. CDR1 is SGHRS, CDR2 YFSETQ, per germline. CDR3 length: 14 amino acids. V lost 0 bases, J lost 5 bases, and 9 bases lay in between. CDR3 amino acids: CASSLATANNEQFF. The CDR3 DNA sequence: TGCGCCAGCAGCTTGGCCACAGCGAACAATGAGCAGTTCTTC.

This sequence joins TRBV7-2 and TRBJ1-4, with D possibly TRBD1 on 5 matching bases. The CDR3 has 15 amino acids. Germline V gene lookup returns CDR1 SGHTA and CDR2 FQGNSA. V lost 2 bases and J lost 3, with 10 bases in between. The CDR3 is CASSLMGLPNEKLFF. For the CDR3, the DNA is TGTGCCAGCAGCTTAATGGGACTGCCTAATGAAAAACTGTTTTTT.

The rearrangement uses TRBV5-8 and TRBJ2-6; D remains ambiguous. V dropped 4 bases and J dropped 0 bases, with 8 bases sitting between them. Germline CDR1 and CDR2: SGHTS and YDEGEE. This CDR3 region has 15 residues. This CDR3 reads CASSRDGSGANVLTF. CDR3 DNA: TGTGCCAGCAGCCGAGACGGCTCTGGGGCCAACGTCCTGACTTTC.

CDR3 coding DNA: TGCGCCAGCAGCCCTCGCAGGGGAGTGAACACTGAAGCTTTCTTT. This sequence encodes CASSPRRGVNTEAFF. The rearrangement uses TRBV4-3 and TRBJ1-1; possibly TRBD1 for D (6 bases). Germline CDR1 LGHNA, CDR2 YSLEER. V was clipped by 4 bases and J by 0 bases, with 12 bases between them. The CDR3 has 15 amino acids.

The chain joins TRBV7-9 to TRBJ2-7; D not certain. The ends were cut back, 7 bases at V and 3 bases at J, with 13 bases in the middle. This CDR3 comprises 13 residues. Per germline, CDR1 SEHNR and CDR2 FQNEAQ (reference sequence). The CDR3 reads CASNNLGNYEQYF. The CDR3 DNA reads as TGTGCCAGCAACAATCTGGGGAACTACGAGCAGTACTTC. The whole variable domain, filled in from reference TRBV7-9 and TRBJ2-7, reads DTGVSQNPRHKITKRGQNVTFRCDPISEHNRLYWYRQTLGQGPEFLTYFQNEAQLEKSRLLSDRFSAERPKGSFSTLEIQRTEQGDSAMYLCASNNLGNYEQYFGPGTRLTVT.

V gene TRBV5-1 combines with J gene TRBJ2-7; 7 positions match TRBD2. Germline CDR1 SGHRS, CDR2 YFSETQ. The CDR3 loop spans 15 amino acids. After removal of 4 bases from V and 2 bases from J, the junction contained 9 bases not matched to a gene. CDR3 residues: CASSLILAGTYEQYF. The CDR3 bases are TGCGCCAGCAGCCTGATATTAGCGGGTACCTACGAGCAGTACTTC.

The chain recombines TRBV5-1 with TRBJ1-4; D is undetermined. This CDR3 comprises 17 residues. Deletions cut 3 bases from V and 0 bases from J, with 15 bases between. The germline V gene has CDR1 SGHRS and CDR2 YFSETQ. In DNA, the CDR3 is TGCGCCAGCAGCTCTGTCCCGGCCTCGTCAACTAATGAAAAACTGTTTTTT. As protein: CASSSVPASSTNEKLFF.

The rearrangement links TRBV2 to TRBJ2-7; D is ambiguous. Deletions cut 6 bases from V and 3 bases from J, with 12 bases between. The CDR3 is 13 amino acids. Germline V gene lookup returns CDR1 SNHLY and CDR2 FYNNEI. The CDR3 DNA reads TGTGCCAGCAGGGGCAGCGCCTTCTACGAGCAGTACTTC. This codes for CASRGSAFYEQYF.

The V call is TRBV6-5, the J call TRBJ2-7; possibly TRBD2 for D (5 bases). In germline, CDR1 is MNHEY, CDR2 SVGAGI. The CDR3 loop spans 14 amino acids. Trimming left V 5 bases short and J 2 bases short, with 13 bases between. The CDR3 here is CASSTTRGTYEQYF. DNA for the CDR3: TGTGCCAGCAGTACTACCCGGGGAACCTACGAGCAGTACTTC.